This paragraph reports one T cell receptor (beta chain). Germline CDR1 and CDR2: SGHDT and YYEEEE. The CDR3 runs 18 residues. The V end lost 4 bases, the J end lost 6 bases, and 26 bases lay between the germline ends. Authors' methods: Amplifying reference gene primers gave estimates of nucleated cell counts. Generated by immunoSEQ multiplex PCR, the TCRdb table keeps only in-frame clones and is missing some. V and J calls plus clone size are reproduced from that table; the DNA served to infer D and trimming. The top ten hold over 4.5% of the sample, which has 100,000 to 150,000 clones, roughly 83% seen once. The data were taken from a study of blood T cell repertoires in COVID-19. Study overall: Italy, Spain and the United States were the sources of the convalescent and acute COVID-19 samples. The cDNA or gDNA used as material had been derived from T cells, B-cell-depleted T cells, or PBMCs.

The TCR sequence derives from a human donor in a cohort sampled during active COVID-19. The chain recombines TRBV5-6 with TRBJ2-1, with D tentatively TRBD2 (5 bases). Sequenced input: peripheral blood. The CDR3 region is CASSKIAIMGTDLNEQFF. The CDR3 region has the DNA TGTGCCAGCAGCAAAATAGCGATTATGGGTACAGACCTCAATGAGCAGTTCTTC.